This T cell receptor (beta chain) was retrieved from a study of T cell changes during pregnancy in multiple sclerosis (dated by TCRdb to about 2019). As for the study more broadly: In women with multiple sclerosis, the researchers looked at how the T cell repertoire shifted as pregnancy progressed.

V was cut back by 0 bases and J by 0 bases, leaving a gap of 9 bases between them. There are 15 amino acids in the CDR3, from cysteine to phenylalanine inclusive. The kept DNA is CDR3 alone, 45 bases in frame from the first base. CDR1 is given as MNHEY and CDR2 as SMNVEV, both from the germline V gene (reference sequence). Library preparation was by the immunoSEQ multiplex PCR assay. In its TCRdb copy, this immuneACCESS table keeps in-frame sequences only and misses some clones. Where compared with another copy, unresolved V genes explain less than half of these, and the others have no known cause. This sample lists some 20,000 clones; 75% to 90% were detected once. The ten largest clones capture roughly 5.5% of the sample. With regard to this clone: Its antigen remains undetermined. Per-base qualities were not stored, and no clone one base away is much larger.

This receptor chain uses TRBV27 and TRBJ2-7; no D gene is confidently identified. Material: CD8+ T cells from peripheral blood mononuclear cells, obtained after pregnancy. This TCR came from a female donor in good health, enrolled as a control in a pregnancy study. The nucleotide sequence reads TGTGCCAGCAGTTTATCAACCACCTACTCCTACGAGCAGTACTTC. Its translation reads: CASSLSTTYSYEQYF.